This TCR beta chain was retrieved from a study of blood T cell repertoires in COVID-19. Repertoires were generated with immunoSEQ multiplex PCR, while TCRdb's copy carries only in-frame clones and drops some. The sample has about 76,000 clones; roughly 84% are singletons. V shed 2 bases, J shed 6 bases, and the junction held 8 bases outside the gene matches. The germline gives CDR1 SSHAT, CDR2 FNYEAQ (reference sequence). There are 16 residues in the CDR3. This sequence originates from a man between 60 and 75 years old with COVID-19, enrolled during active disease. The chain carries TRBV7-7 and TRBJ2-2; 8 positions agree with TRBD2. The sequenced sample was peripheral blood. This CDR3 reads CASSLRTSRSSGELFF. The CDR3 nucleotides read TGTGCCAGCAGCTTAAGGACTAGCCGATCCTCCGGGGAGCTGTTTTTT.